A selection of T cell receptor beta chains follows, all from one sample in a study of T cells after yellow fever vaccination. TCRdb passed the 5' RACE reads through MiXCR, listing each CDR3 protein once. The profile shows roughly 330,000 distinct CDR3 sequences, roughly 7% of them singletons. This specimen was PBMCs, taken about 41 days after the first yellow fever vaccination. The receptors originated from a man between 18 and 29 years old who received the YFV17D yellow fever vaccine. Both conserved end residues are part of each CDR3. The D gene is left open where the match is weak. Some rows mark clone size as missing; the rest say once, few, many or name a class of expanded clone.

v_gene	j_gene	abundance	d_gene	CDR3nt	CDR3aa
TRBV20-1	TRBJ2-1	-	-	TGCAGTGTGCCGGGTCACTACAATGAGCAGTTCTTC	CSVPGHYNEQFF
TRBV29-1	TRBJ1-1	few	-	TGCAGCGTAGATGGACGGGCGAACACTGAAGCTTTCTTT	CSVDGRANTEAFF
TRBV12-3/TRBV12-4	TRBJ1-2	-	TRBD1	TGTGCCAGCAGTCCGAGGACAGGGATTTTCGGCTACACCTTC	CASSPRTGIFGYTF
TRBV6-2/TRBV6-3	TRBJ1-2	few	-	TGTGCCAGCAGTAGACGGACGTATGGCTACACCTTC	CASSRRTYGYTF
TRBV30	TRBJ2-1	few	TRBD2	TGTGCCTGGGAACATAAGGGACTAGCGGGGGGGCCTCAGTTCTTC	CAWEHKGLAGGPQFF
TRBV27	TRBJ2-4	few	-	TGTGCCAGCAGTTTATGGGCGGGGGCCAAAAACATTCAGTACTTC	CASSLWAGAKNIQYF
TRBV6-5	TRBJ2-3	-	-	TGTGCCAGCAGTTACTCGCATGGGACAGATACGCAGTATTTT	CASSYSHGTDTQYF
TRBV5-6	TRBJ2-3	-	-	TGTGCCAGCAGCTTCCCCACAGGGAGCACAGATACGCAGTATTTT	CASSFPTGSTDTQYF
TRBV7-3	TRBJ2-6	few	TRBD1	TGTGCCAGCAGCTTAACAGGGGGCTATGGGGCCAACGTCCTGACTTTC	CASSLTGGYGANVLTF
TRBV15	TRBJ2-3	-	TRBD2	TGTGCCACCCGACTAGCGGGGTCAGATACGCAGTATTTT	CATRLAGSDTQYF
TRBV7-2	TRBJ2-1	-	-	TGTGCCAGCAGCTCCAGGGTAGTGGGAGAGCAGTTCTTC	CASSSRVVGEQFF
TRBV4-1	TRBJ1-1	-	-	TGCGCCAGCAGCCAAGGTTATCGGGGGCCGAACACTGAAGCTTTCTTT	CASSQGYRGPNTEAFF
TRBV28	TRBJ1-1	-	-	TGTGCCAGCAGTGGTACGACAGCGAACACTGAAGCTTTCTTT	CASSGTTANTEAFF
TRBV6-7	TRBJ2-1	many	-	TGTGCCAGCAGTTCCCAGGGTTCCCCCCTAAGCTCCTACAATGAGCAGTTCTTC	CASSSQGSPLSSYNEQFF
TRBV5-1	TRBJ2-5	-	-	TGCGCCAGCACCTACGGGACGGCTAGAGAGACCCAGTACTTC	CASTYGTARETQYF
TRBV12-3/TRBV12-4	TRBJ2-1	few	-	TGTGCCAGCAGTTGGACAGGAGGGGTATACAATGAGCAGTTCTTC	CASSWTGGVYNEQFF